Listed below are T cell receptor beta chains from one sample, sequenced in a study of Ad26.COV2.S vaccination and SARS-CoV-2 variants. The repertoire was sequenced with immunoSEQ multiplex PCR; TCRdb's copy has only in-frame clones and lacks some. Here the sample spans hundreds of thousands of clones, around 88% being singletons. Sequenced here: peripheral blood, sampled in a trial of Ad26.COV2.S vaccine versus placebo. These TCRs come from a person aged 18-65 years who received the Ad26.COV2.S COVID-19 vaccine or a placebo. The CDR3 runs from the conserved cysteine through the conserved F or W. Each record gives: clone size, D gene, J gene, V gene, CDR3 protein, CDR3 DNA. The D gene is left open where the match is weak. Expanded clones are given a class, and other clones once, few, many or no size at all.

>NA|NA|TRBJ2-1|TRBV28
CATGGQGNEQFF
TGTGCCACCGGGGGGCAGGGCAATGAGCAGTTCTTC
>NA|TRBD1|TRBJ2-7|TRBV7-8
CASSSGDRTYEQYF
TGTGCCAGCAGCTCTGGGGACAGGACCTACGAGCAGTACTTC
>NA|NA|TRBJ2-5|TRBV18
CASSPGFYETQYF
TGTGCCAGCTCCCCCGGCTTTTACGAGACCCAGTACTTC
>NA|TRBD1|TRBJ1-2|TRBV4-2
CASSLHTGGAGYGYTF
TGTGCCAGCAGCCTCCATACAGGGGGCGCGGGATATGGCTACACCTTC
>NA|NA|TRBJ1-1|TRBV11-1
CASSPSVRRRTEAFF
TGTGCCAGCAGCCCCTCGGTGCGGCGACGCACTGAAGCTTTCTTT
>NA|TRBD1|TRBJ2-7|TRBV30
CAWVEPTGSYEQYF
TGTGCCTGGGTCGAGCCGACAGGGTCCTACGAGCAGTACTTC
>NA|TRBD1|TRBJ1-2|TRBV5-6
CASSHDRGVPLNYGYTF
TGTGCCAGCAGCCATGACAGGGGAGTCCCACTTAACTATGGCTACACCTTC
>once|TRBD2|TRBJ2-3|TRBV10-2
CASGGLALGRDTQYF
TGCGCCAGCGGGGGACTAGCCCTTGGGAGAGATACGCAGTATTTT
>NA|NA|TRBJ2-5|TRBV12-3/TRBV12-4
CASGGAKTQYF
TGTGCCAGCGGGGGGGCCAAGACCCAGTACTTC
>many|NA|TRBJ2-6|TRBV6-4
CASSDHGSGANVLTF
TGTGCCAGCAGTGACCATGGGTCTGGGGCCAACGTCCTGACTTTC
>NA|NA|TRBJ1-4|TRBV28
CASSPPPRVWEKLFF
TGTGCCAGCAGCCCTCCTCCCCGGGTCTGGGAAAAACTGTTTTTT
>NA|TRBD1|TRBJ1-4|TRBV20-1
CSATGTAQFF
TGCAGTGCCACCGGGACAGCTCAATTTTTT
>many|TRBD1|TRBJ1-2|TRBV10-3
CATNQGAVYGYTF
TGTGCCACGAATCAGGGGGCTGTCTATGGCTACACCTTC
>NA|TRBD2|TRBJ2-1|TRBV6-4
CASSDAAGGSNEQFF
TGTGCCAGCAGTGACGCTGCGGGGGGGAGCAATGAGCAGTTCTTC
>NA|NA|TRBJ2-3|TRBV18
CASSLRTAERSDTQYF
TGTGCCAGCTCACTGAGGACAGCCGAAAGATCAGATACGCAGTATTTT
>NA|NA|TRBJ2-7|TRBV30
CAWYQGGDYEQYF
TGTGCCTGGTACCAGGGTGGGGACTACGAGCAGTACTTC
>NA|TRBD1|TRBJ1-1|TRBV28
CASSIRLGQLNTEAFF
TGTGCCAGCAGTATCCGCTTGGGACAGCTGAACACTGAAGCTTTCTTT
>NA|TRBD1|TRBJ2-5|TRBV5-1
CASSLRLTGQETQYF
TGCGCCAGCAGCCTTAGATTGACAGGGCAAGAGACCCAGTACTTC
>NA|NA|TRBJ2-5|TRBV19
CASSGAIQETQYF
TGTGCCAGTAGTGGGGCTATCCAAGAGACCCAGTACTTC
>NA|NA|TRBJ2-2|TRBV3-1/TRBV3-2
CASSLSTGELFF
TGTGCCAGCAGCCTCTCAACCGGGGAGCTGTTTTTT
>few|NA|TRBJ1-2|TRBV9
CASSADRTALYGYTF
TGTGCCAGCAGCGCCGATCGGACAGCCCTCTATGGCTACACCTTC
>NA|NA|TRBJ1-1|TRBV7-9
CASSFGRNTEAFF
TGTGCCAGCAGCTTTGGCCGAAACACTGAAGCTTTCTTT
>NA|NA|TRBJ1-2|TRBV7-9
CASSRDASIGYTF
TGTGCCAGCAGCCGGGACGCCTCCATAGGCTACACCTTC
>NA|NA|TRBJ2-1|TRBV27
CASSPRDTLNEQFF
TGTGCCAGCAGTCCCCGGGACACCCTCAATGAGCAGTTCTTC
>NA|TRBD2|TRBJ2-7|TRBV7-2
CASSLAPTGTSGRGYEQYF
TGTGCCAGCAGCTTAGCCCCAACCGGGACTAGCGGGAGGGGATACGAGCAGTACTTC
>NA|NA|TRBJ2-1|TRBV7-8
CASSYGDNEQFF
TGTGCCAGCAGCTACGGGGACAATGAGCAGTTCTTC
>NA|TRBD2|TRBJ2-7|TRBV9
CASSAGTSGGDEQYF
TGTGCCAGCAGCGCCGGAACTAGCGGGGGCGACGAGCAGTACTTC
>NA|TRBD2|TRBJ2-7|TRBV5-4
CASSLGAPGGLTEQYF
TGTGCCAGCAGCTTGGGGGCGCCGGGAGGGCTTACGGAGCAGTACTTC
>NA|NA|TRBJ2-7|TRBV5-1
CASSLAALYEQYF
TGCGCCAGCAGCTTGGCAGCTTTGTACGAGCAGTACTTC
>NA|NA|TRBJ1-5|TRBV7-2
CASSLGIQGGQPQHF
TGTGCCAGCAGCTTAGGTATACAGGGAGGACAGCCCCAGCATTTT
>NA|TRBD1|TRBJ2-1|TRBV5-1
CASSLARTGGHNEQFF
TGCGCCAGCAGCTTGGCGCGGACAGGAGGCCACAATGAGCAGTTCTTC
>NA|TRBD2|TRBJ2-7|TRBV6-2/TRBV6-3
CASSTSGGSYEQYF
TGTGCCAGCAGTACTAGCGGGGGGTCCTACGAGCAGTACTTC
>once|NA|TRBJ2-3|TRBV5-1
CASSVSSTDTQYF
TGCGCCAGCAGCGTGTCTAGCACAGATACGCAGTATTTT
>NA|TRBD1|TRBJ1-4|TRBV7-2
CASRRQGITNEKLFF
TGTGCCAGCAGACGACAGGGCATAACTAATGAAAAACTGTTTTTT
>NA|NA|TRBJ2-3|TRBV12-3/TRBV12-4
CATSRLITDTQYF
TGTGCCACCAGCCGGCTGATTACAGATACGCAGTATTTT
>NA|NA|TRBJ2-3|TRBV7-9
CASSPLDSYTDTQYF
TGTGCCAGCAGCCCTCTCGACAGCTACACAGATACGCAGTATTTT
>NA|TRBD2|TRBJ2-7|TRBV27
CASSLSGGRSSYEQYF
TGTGCCAGCAGTTTATCAGGCGGGAGGAGCTCCTACGAGCAGTACTTC
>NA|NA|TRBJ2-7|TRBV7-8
CASSLGVRSYEQYF
TGTGCCAGCAGCTTAGGGGTCCGCTCCTACGAGCAGTACTTC
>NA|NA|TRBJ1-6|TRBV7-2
CASSLSGGDNSPLHF
TGTGCCAGCAGCTTATCGGGGGGGGATAATTCACCCCTCCACTTT
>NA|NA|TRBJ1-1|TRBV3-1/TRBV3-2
CASSPGHQILEAFF
TGTGCCAGCAGCCCCGGACACCAAATTCTTGAAGCTTTCTTT
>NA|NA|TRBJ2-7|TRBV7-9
CASSGVGSAISYEQYF
TGTGCCAGCAGCGGGGTTGGAAGCGCTATCTCCTACGAGCAGTACTTC
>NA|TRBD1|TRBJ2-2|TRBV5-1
CASMTGANTGELFF
TGCGCCAGCATGACAGGGGCGAACACCGGGGAGCTGTTTTTT
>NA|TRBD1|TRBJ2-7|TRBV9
CASSEGPGTGFYEQYF
TGTGCCAGCAGCGAGGGGCCCGGGACAGGGTTCTACGAGCAGTACTTC
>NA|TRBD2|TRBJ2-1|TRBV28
CASSLSLAGGYNEQFF
TGTGCCAGCAGTTTATCTCTAGCGGGAGGCTACAATGAGCAGTTCTTC
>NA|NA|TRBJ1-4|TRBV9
CASSVGGALTNEKLFF
TGTGCCAGCAGCGTAGGGGGGGCTTTGACTAATGAAAAACTGTTTTTT
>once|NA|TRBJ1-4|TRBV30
CACSAFNEKLFF
TGTGCCTGCAGCGCCTTTAATGAAAAACTGTTTTTT
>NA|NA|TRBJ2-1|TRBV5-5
CASSLGQGGEQFF
TGTGCCAGCAGCTTGGGTCAGGGTGGTGAGCAGTTCTTC
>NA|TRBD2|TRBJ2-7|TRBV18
CASSPFPGRALPSEQYF
TGTGCCAGCTCACCATTCCCCGGGAGGGCCCTCCCTTCGGAGCAGTACTTC
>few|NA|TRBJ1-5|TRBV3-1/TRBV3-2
CASSQQGGLRPQHF
TGTGCCAGCAGCCAGCAGGGAGGTCTGCGGCCCCAGCATTTT
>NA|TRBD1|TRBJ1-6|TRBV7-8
CASSPNRQGRNSPLHF
TGTGCCAGCAGCCCGAATCGACAGGGACGTAATTCACCCCTCCACTTT
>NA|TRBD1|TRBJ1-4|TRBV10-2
CASREQGAANEKLFF
TGCGCCAGCAGAGAACAGGGGGCGGCTAATGAAAAACTGTTTTTT